This T cell receptor (beta chain) is from a study of preoperative IRX-2 immunotherapy in early breast cancer. Method: immunoSEQ multiplex PCR; TCRdb's copy keeps in-frame clones and lacks some. This table holds 40,000 to 50,000 clones, approximately 75% found once. Treatment: preoperative locoregional IRX-2 cytokine immunotherapy. Patients received preoperative, locoregional IRX-2 cytokine immunotherapy in a phase Ib study. Germline CDR1 reads LGHNT; CDR2 reads FRNRAP. The CDR3 is 14 residues long. The TCR was taken from a human donor with breast cancer. The rearrangement links TRBV12-5 to TRBJ2-3, with D perhaps given as TRBD1 or TRBD2 (5 bases each). The sequencing here drew on tumor tissue, taken after IRX-2 immunotherapy. Written as DNA, the CDR3 is TGTGCCAGCACAAACGCCTTGGGGGCAGATACGCAGTATTTT. The encoded protein is CASTNALGADTQYF.